This TCR beta chain was identified in a study of shared clonotypes between healthy human individuals. The count of this clone is one. Using immunoSEQ multiplex PCR, the repertoire was profiled, and TCRdb retains in-frame clones only, with some absent. The repertoire holds millions of clones, with roughly 94% as singletons. V lost 3 bases and J lost 0, with 15 bases in between. CDR1 is SGHVS, CDR2 FQNEAQ, per germline. This CDR3 region has 17 residues. The chain couples TRBV7-8 to TRBJ1-3, with D perhaps TRBD1 (6 bases). The TCR sequence derives from a young man in good health. Sequenced sample: naive CD4+ T cells sorted from blood. The subset: CD45RA+ positively selected. The CDR3 region is CASSLGTTGISGNTIYF. The CDR3 DNA follows: TGTGCCAGCAGCTTGGGGACGACAGGCATCTCTGGAAACACCATATATTTT.